These 3 T cell receptor beta chains originate from one sample sequenced in a study of T cells in Graves' hyperthyroidism and ophthalmopathy. It was RNA transcripts that yielded the amplified TCR beta CDR3 regions. Primed by the HTBI set, a first-round RT-PCR was run on the TCR CDR3. One entry per CDR3 protein results from TCRdb running MiXCR on the multiplex PCR reads. The sample records approximately 690,000 distinct CDR3 sequences, approximately 15% being singletons. The sequencing input was blood. These receptors came from a woman between 50 and 59 years old with Graves' ophthalmopathy.

V gene TRBV19 combines with J gene TRBJ2-1; 9 nucleotides align to TRBD2. J was trimmed by 8 bases and V by 1 base; bases with no gene match: 9. The CDR3 length is 16 residues. Germline CDR1 reads LNHDA; CDR2 reads SQIVND (reference sequence). CDR3 DNA: TGTGCCAGTAGTATAGGCCCTAGGACTAGCGTTGATGAGCAGTTCTTC. Amino acid sequence: CASSIGPRTSVDEQFF.

In regard to this clonotype: A much larger clone lies one base from this, so it may be a read error. V usage is TRBV7-3 and J usage is TRBJ2-7; the match to TRBD1 covers 7 bases. Germline V gives CDR1 SGHTA, CDR2 FQGTGA. CDR3 length: 15 amino acids. The CDR3 protein is CASSTGQDRSHEQYF. CDR3 DNA sequence: TGTGCCAGCAGCACCGGACAGGACCGCTCCCACGAGCAGTACTTC.

V is TRBV14 and J is TRBJ2-7; perhaps TRBD2 as D (6 bases). Germline values: CDR1 SGHDN, CDR2 FVKESK. V lost 1 base, J lost 6 bases, and 10 bases lay in between. The CDR3 consists of 13 residues. The CDR3 region has the DNA TGTGCCAGCAGCCAAGGAGGAGGGATCGAGCAGTACTTC. Translated: CASSQGGGIEQYF.